This entry describes one T cell receptor beta chain. Germline assignment: CDR1 SGHRS and CDR2 YFSETQ. This CDR3 is 19 amino acids long. The ends were cut back, 0 bases at V and 4 bases at J, with 26 bases in the middle. Naive and memory CD4+ T cells were separated from cryopreserved PBMCs. The sample is drawn from a study of CD4 T cells in relation to SARS-CoV-2 and coronaviruses. Study background: Convalescent donors were aged about 21 to 72, with median roughly 37 years. Of the patients, fewer than 10 were male, a few female, two Hispanic.

Deep TCR-beta sequencing used DNA from uncultured naive and memory CD4+ T cells. Profiling relied on immunoSEQ multiplex PCR, and the TCRdb table lists in-frame clones only, not all of them. The data show approximately 50,000 clones, 92% seen once. The source material was naive CD4+ T cells from PBMCs. Subset reported: naive CD4+ T cells isolated by negative enrichment. The sequence was obtained from an adult with COVID-19. This chain uses TRBV5-1 with TRBJ2-7; TRBD2 might be the D (6 bases). The CDR3 sequence: CASSLAPVGSGRGTYEQYF. The CDR3 DNA is TGCGCCAGCAGCTTGGCCCCGGTAGGGAGCGGGCGCGGGACGTACGAGCAGTACTTC.